These 17 T cell receptor beta chains were all obtained from the same sample, sequenced in a study of T cell responses to AZD1222 COVID-19 vaccine. The table came from immunoSEQ multiplex PCR; TCRdb's copy has only in-frame clones and leaves some out. The table lists 90,000 to 120,000 clones, roughly 86% of them singletons. Here the sequenced sample was peripheral blood, taken 28 days after the second dose of the MenACWY control vaccine. These receptors were collected from an adult who received the MenACWY meningococcal vaccine as a control.

This clone showed up just a few times. The V call is TRBV7-2, the J call TRBJ2-5; D is possibly TRBD2 (6 bases). The ends were cut back, 5 bases at V and 7 bases at J, with 14 bases in the middle. This CDR3 is built from 13 residues. The germline V gene encodes CDR1 SGHTA and CDR2 FQGNSA. The CDR3 loop reads CASSTGLYGTQYF. In nucleotides, the CDR3 is TGTGCCAGCAGCACCGGACTATACGGGACCCAGTACTTC.

V usage is TRBV2 and J usage is TRBJ2-2, with D possibly TRBD1 on 5 matching bases. V was trimmed by 4 bases and J by 6 bases, leaving 12 bases between them. CDR3 length: 14 residues. CDR1 is SNHLY, CDR2 FYNNEI, per germline. As DNA, the CDR3 is TGTGCCAGCAGTGTCCGCAGGGTCCCCGGGGAGCTGTTTTTT. Translating gives CASSVRRVPGELFF.

The chain employs TRBV3-1 (or the pseudogene TRBV3-2) and TRBJ1-5; no clear D gene. Deletions cut 1 base from V and 0 bases from J, with 4 bases between. Germline lookup yields CDR1 LGHDT and CDR2 YNNKEL (reference sequence). The CDR3 has 14 amino acids. As DNA, the CDR3 is TGTGCCAGCAGCCAAGCAGTTAGCAATCAGCCCCAGCATTTT. Amino acid sequence: CASSQAVSNQPQHF.

Here the CDR3 DNA reads TGTGCCAGCAGCTTTAGCAAGGGGGATACGCAGTATTTT. Encoded protein: CASSFSKGDTQYF. The rearrangement links TRBV7-3 to TRBJ2-3; TRBD1 might be the D (5 bases). This CDR3 region has 13 residues. In germline, CDR1 is SGHTA, CDR2 FQGTGA. Trimming cost V 3 bases and J 6 bases, with 10 bases left between them. Variable domain in full (rest from reference TRBV7-3 and TRBJ2-3): GAGVSQTPSNKVTEKGKYVELRCDPISGHTALYWYRQSLGQGPEFLIYFQGTGAADDSGLPNDRFFAVRPEGSVSTLKIQRTERGDSAVYLCASSFSKGDTQYFGPGTRLTVL.

This chain joins TRBV28 and TRBJ2-3; tentatively, D is TRBD1 (6 bases). Germline loops: CDR1 MDHEN, CDR2 SYDVKM. CDR3 length: 15 residues. The ends were cut back, 4 bases at V and 0 bases at J, with 11 bases in the middle. The CDR3, as DNA: TGTGCCAGCAGTTGGGGACAACCTAGCACAGATACGCAGTATTTT. Its protein product is CASSWGQPSTDTQYF.

This rearrangement joins TRBV5-4 to TRBJ2-7; the D gene could be TRBD1 or TRBD2 (5 bases each). The CDR3 covers 16 residues. Germline-derived CDR1 and CDR2 are SGHNT and YYREEE (reference sequence). Trimming removed 5 bases from V and 3 bases from J, with 21 bases in between. CDR3: CASSPGARTQGYEQYF. CDR3 sequence (DNA): TGTGCCAGCAGTCCCGGGGCGAGGACTCAAGGCTACGAGCAGTACTTC.

V gene TRBV2 combines with J gene TRBJ1-5; no clear D. CDR1 is SNHLY, CDR2 FYNNEI, per germline. With 1 base removed from V and 0 bases from J, the gap between germline ends came to 7 bases. The CDR3 is 15 residues long. CDR3 in amino acids: CASSEGRVSNQPQHF. In DNA form, the CDR3 reads TGTGCCAGCAGTGAAGGGCGGGTTAGCAATCAGCCCCAGCATTTT.

V and J are TRBV5-3 and TRBJ1-6, with 9 bases fitting TRBD1. TRBV5-3 has ORF status, its function being uncertain. This CDR3 spans 18 amino acids. Germline trimming cut 2 bases from V and 0 bases from J; bases unmatched to any gene: 6. The CDR3 region is CARSFPGQGYSYNSPLHF. The CDR3, as DNA: TGTGCCAGAAGCTTTCCGGGACAGGGATACTCCTATAATTCACCCCTCCACTTT.

The rearrangement uses TRBV9 and TRBJ1-3; tentative D call: TRBD1 (6 bases). The CDR3 spans 16 residues. The germline CDR1 and CDR2 sequences are SGDLS and YYNGEE. V was pared by 0 bases and J by 2 bases, with 12 bases between. The CDR3 sequence: CASSVGLGAAGNTIYF. In DNA, the CDR3 is TGTGCCAGCAGCGTAGGTCTGGGGGCGGCTGGAAACACCATATATTTT.

This chain joins TRBV7-2 and TRBJ1-1; a possible D gene is TRBD1 (6 bases). This CDR3 has 13 amino acids. Per the germline V gene, CDR1 is SGHTA and CDR2 is FQGNSA. The V gene lost 1 base and the J gene lost 10 bases, with 13 bases spanning the gap. The CDR3 protein is CASSLGRGRGAFF. In DNA, the CDR3 is TGTGCCAGCAGCTTAGGCAGGGGAAGGGGAGCTTTCTTT.

The sample holds one count of this clone. The chain uses TRBV28 and TRBJ2-7; D could derive from TRBD1 or TRBD2 (6 bases each). The ends were cut back, 2 bases at V and 6 bases at J, with 14 bases in the middle. The CDR3 is 14 residues long. From germline, CDR1 is MDHEN and CDR2 SYDVKM. DNA of the CDR3: TGTGCCAGCAGTTTAAGTAGGGGGGAAGGCGAGCAGTACTTC. It translates to CASSLSRGEGEQYF.

CDR3 nucleotide sequence: TGCGCCAGCAGCCAAGAGGGGGGGCCAACAGATACGCAGTATTTT. Protein sequence: CASSQEGGPTDTQYF. This chain links TRBV4-3 with TRBJ2-3; perhaps TRBD2 as D (7 bases). CDR3 size: 15 residues. The germline V gene encodes CDR1 LGHNA and CDR2 YSLEER. V was pared by 0 bases and J by 3 bases, with 10 bases between.

V and J are TRBV13 and TRBJ2-2; 8 bases fit TRBD1. V dropped 5 bases and J dropped 4; count of bases not matched to a gene: 6. The CDR3 has 15 residues. Germline V gives CDR1 PRHDT, CDR2 FYEKMQ (reference sequence). CDR3 DNA sequence: TGTGCCAGCAGCCAAACAGGGGGAAGCACCGGGGAGCTGTTTTTT. Encoded protein: CASSQTGGSTGELFF.

The chain combines TRBV18 with TRBJ1-1, with D tentatively TRBD1 (5 bases). Trimming cost V 6 bases and J 1 base, with 15 bases left between them. The CDR3 sequence is 15 residues long. Per the germline V gene, CDR1 is KGHSH and CDR2 is LQKENI. CDR3 in DNA: TGTGCCAGCTCCCTCAGTTTCGGGGGGAACACTGAAGCTTTCTTT. It is translated as CASSLSFGGNTEAFF.

The V gene is TRBV6-5, the J gene TRBJ1-6; maybe TRBD1 (5 bases). Trimming took 2 bases from V and 9 from J, leaving 14 bases between them. The CDR3 is made up of 15 amino acids. From germline, CDR1 is MNHEY and CDR2 SVGAGI. The CDR3: CASSYGGVRSSPLHF. For the CDR3, the DNA is TGTGCCAGCAGTTACGGGGGTGTTCGGTCTTCACCCCTCCACTTT.

The J gene is TRBJ2-2, the V gene TRBV9, with 7 bases identical to TRBD1. The CDR3 spans 15 residues. Germline V lookup: CDR1 SGDLS, CDR2 YYNGEE. The J segment lost 1 base and the V segment lost 6 bases, leaving 6 bases of the junction unmatched. This CDR3 is CASTRGQENTGELFF. CDR3 nucleotides: TGTGCCAGCACTAGAGGACAGGAGAACACCGGGGAGCTGTTTTTT.

This clone was picked up many times. J is TRBJ2-7 and V is TRBV10-3; D call uncertain. Trimming took off 4 bases at V and 0 bases at J, with 13 bases between the two ends. The CDR3 has 15 amino acids. Germline assignment: CDR1 ENHRY and CDR2 SYGVKD. CDR3 sequence (DNA): TGTGCCATCAGTGTAGCACTGGGCGGCTCCTACGAGCAGTACTTC. It translates to CAISVALGGSYEQYF.